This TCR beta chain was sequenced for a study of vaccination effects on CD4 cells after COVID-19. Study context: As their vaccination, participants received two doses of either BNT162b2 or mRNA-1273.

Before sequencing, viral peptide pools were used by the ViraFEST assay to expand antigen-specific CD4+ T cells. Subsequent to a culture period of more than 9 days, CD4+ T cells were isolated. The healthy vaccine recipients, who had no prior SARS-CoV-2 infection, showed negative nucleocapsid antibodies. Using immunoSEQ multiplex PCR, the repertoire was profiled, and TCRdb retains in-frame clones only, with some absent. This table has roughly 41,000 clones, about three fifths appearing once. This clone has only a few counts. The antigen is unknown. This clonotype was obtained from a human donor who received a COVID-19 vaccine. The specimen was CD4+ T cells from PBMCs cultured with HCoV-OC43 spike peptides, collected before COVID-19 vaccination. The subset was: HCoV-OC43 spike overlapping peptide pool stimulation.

CDR3 DNA sequence: TGTGCCTGGACCTCCCCACAGGGTAACTATGGCTACACCTTC. This gives the protein CAWTSPQGNYGYTF. V and J are TRBV30 and TRBJ1-2, with D perhaps matching TRBD1 (6 bases). Germline V gives CDR1 GTSNPN, CDR2 SVGIG (reference sequence). Trimming pared 4 bases from V and 1 base from J, leaving 13 bases between. CDR3 size: 14 residues.